Listed below are T cell receptor beta chains from one sample, sequenced in a study of siplizumab effects on memory and regulatory T cells. Clones were read by immunoSEQ multiplex PCR, and TCRdb kept only the in-frame ones, dropping some. Among around 26,000 clones, roughly 88% were seen once, and the ten largest hold about 22%. Material for sequencing was memory CD4+ T cells sorted from blood. The receptor set was obtained from a human donor in good health. The CDR3 runs from the conserved cysteine through the conserved F or W. A D gene is named only where the DNA matches it firmly. Rows give clone size only sometimes, using once, few, many, or a class for an expanded clone.

clone size: NA; V gene: TRBV11-3; J gene: TRBJ2-7; D gene: TRBD1; CDR3 protein: CASSSPGQGINEQYF; CDR3 DNA: TGTGCCAGCAGCTCACCGGGACAGGGAATCAACGAGCAGTACTTC
clone size: NA; V gene: TRBV7-2; J gene: TRBJ1-1; D gene: TRBD1; CDR3 protein: CASSFATRTGYSAFF; CDR3 DNA: TGTGCCAGCAGCTTCGCCACAAGGACAGGGTATTCAGCTTTCTTT
clone size: once; V gene: TRBV30; J gene: TRBJ1-6; D gene: TRBD1; CDR3 protein: CAWSEGQGVPLHF; CDR3 DNA: TGTGCCTGGAGTGAAGGACAGGGGGTTCCCCTCCACTTT
clone size: NA; V gene: TRBV5-6; J gene: TRBJ1-6; D gene: TRBD1; CDR3 protein: CASSVGQGDSPLHF; CDR3 DNA: TGTGCCAGCAGCGTGGGACAGGGAGATTCACCCCTCCACTTT
clone size: NA; V gene: TRBV19; J gene: TRBJ1-1; D gene: NA; CDR3 protein: CASSIGGAMNTEAFF; CDR3 DNA: TGTGCCAGTAGTATTGGTGGGGCTATGAACACTGAAGCTTTCTTT
clone size: few; V gene: TRBV2; J gene: TRBJ1-2; D gene: NA; CDR3 protein: CASRARGYGYTF; CDR3 DNA: TGTGCCAGCCGGGCAAGGGGCTATGGCTACACCTTC
clone size: NA; V gene: TRBV13; J gene: TRBJ1-2; D gene: TRBD1; CDR3 protein: CASSLWTGLDYGYTF; CDR3 DNA: TGTGCCAGCAGCCTATGGACAGGGCTAGACTATGGCTACACCTTC
clone size: NA; V gene: TRBV6-1; J gene: TRBJ2-5; D gene: NA; CDR3 protein: CASSGTYQETQYF; CDR3 DNA: TGTGCCAGCAGCGGGACATACCAAGAGACCCAGTACTTC
clone size: NA; V gene: TRBV5-1; J gene: TRBJ2-1; D gene: TRBD1; CDR3 protein: CASSQGAREQFF; CDR3 DNA: TGCGCCAGCAGCCAGGGGGCTCGGGAGCAGTTCTTC
clone size: NA; V gene: TRBV28; J gene: TRBJ1-5; D gene: NA; CDR3 protein: CASRVAGNQPQHF; CDR3 DNA: TGTGCCAGCAGGGTCGCGGGGAATCAGCCCCAGCATTTT
clone size: NA; V gene: TRBV27; J gene: TRBJ2-1; D gene: NA; CDR3 protein: CASSRGNPRGPSHEQFF; CDR3 DNA: TGTGCCAGCAGTCGGGGTAACCCAAGAGGGCCCTCCCATGAGCAGTTCTTC
clone size: NA; V gene: TRBV30; J gene: TRBJ2-3; D gene: NA; CDR3 protein: CAWTGVDTQYF; CDR3 DNA: TGTGCCTGGACAGGAGTAGATACGCAGTATTTT
clone size: NA; V gene: TRBV10-2; J gene: TRBJ2-1; D gene: NA; CDR3 protein: CASREARGKPDNEQFF; CDR3 DNA: TGCGCCAGCAGGGAGGCACGGGGCAAGCCGGACAATGAGCAGTTCTTC
clone size: NA; V gene: TRBV2; J gene: TRBJ2-7; D gene: TRBD2; CDR3 protein: CASRETSGPYEQYF; CDR3 DNA: TGTGCCAGCAGGGAGACTAGCGGCCCCTACGAGCAGTACTTC
clone size: NA; V gene: TRBV28; J gene: TRBJ1-2; D gene: TRBD1; CDR3 protein: CASGFYLGQDYGYTF; CDR3 DNA: TGTGCCAGCGGGTTTTATCTTGGACAGGACTATGGCTACACCTTC
clone size: once; V gene: TRBV2; J gene: TRBJ1-2; D gene: NA; CDR3 protein: CASVPETNYGYTF; CDR3 DNA: TGTGCCAGCGTCCCGGAGACTAACTATGGCTACACCTTC
clone size: once; V gene: TRBV19; J gene: TRBJ2-3; D gene: NA; CDR3 protein: CASNTGATDTQYF; CDR3 DNA: TGTGCCAGTAATACCGGGGCCACAGATACGCAGTATTTT